The subject of this entry is one T cell receptor beta chain. This entry is derived from a study of T cell changes during pregnancy in multiple sclerosis. TCRdb's table, derived via immunoSEQ multiplex PCR, lists solely in-frame clones and lacks some. This sample has under 70,000 clones, with almost 95% found just once. This material consisted of peripheral blood, taken in the third trimester of pregnancy. The clonotype was recovered from a female donor in good health, enrolled as a control in a pregnancy study.

The CDR3 coding sequence is TGTGCCAGCAGCCGGGACAGGGGAACGTTCAACTATGGCTACACCTTC. This encodes CASSRDRGTFNYGYTF. The V and J genes are TRBV2 and TRBJ1-2, with 10 bases aligning to TRBD1. This CDR3 contains 16 residues. V was pared by 6 bases and J by 2 bases, with 9 bases of the junction left unmatched. CDR1 and CDR2 (germline): SNHLY, FYNNEI.